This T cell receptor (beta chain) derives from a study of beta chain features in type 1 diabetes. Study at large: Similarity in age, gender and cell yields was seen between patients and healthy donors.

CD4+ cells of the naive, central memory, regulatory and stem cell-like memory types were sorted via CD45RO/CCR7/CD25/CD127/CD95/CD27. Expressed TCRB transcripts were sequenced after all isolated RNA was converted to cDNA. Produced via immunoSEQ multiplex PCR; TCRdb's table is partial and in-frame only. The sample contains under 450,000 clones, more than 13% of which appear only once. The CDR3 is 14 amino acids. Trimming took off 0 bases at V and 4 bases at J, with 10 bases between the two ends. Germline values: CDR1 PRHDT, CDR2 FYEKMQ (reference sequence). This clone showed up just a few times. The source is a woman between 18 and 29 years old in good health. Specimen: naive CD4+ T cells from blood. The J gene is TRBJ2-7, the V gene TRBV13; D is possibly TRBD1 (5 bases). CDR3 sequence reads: CASSLGQGRYEQYF. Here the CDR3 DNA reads TGTGCCAGCAGCTTAGGGCAGGGTAGATACGAGCAGTACTTC.